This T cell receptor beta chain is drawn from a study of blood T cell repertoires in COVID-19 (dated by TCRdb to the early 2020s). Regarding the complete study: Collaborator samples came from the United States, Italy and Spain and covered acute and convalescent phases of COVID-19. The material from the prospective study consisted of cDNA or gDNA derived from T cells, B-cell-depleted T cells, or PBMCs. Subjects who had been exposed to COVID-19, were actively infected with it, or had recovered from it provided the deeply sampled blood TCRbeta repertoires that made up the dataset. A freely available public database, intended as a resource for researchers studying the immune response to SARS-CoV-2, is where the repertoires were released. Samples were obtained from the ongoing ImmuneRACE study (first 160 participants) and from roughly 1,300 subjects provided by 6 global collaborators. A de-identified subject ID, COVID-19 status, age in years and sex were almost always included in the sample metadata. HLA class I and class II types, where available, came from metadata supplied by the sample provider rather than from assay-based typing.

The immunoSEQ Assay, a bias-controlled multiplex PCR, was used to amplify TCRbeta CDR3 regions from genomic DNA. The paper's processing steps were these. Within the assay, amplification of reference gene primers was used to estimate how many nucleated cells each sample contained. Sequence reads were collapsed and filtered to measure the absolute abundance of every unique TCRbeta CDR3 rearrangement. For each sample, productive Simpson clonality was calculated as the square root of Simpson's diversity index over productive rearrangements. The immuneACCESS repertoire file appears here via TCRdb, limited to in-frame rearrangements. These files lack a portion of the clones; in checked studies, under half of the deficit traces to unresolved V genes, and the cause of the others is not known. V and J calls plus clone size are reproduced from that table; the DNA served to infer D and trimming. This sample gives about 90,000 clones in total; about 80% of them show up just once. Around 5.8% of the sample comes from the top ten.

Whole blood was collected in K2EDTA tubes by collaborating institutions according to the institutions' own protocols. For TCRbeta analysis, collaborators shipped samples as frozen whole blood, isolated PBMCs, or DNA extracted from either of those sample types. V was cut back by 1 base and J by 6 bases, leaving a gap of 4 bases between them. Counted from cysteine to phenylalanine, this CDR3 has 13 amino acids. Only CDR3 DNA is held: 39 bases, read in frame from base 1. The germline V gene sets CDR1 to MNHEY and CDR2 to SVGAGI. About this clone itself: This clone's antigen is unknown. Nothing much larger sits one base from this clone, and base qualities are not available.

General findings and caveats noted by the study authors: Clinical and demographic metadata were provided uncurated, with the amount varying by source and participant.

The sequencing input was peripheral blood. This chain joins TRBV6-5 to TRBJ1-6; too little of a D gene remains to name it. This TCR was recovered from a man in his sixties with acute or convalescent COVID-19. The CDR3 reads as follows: CASSYFSNSPLHF. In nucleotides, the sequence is TGTGCCAGCAGTTACTTCAGTAATTCACCCCTCCACTTT.